In its sample, the clone carrying this TCR beta chain was seen many times. Amplification of TCR beta CDR3 regions used RNA as the template. The primer set for the first-round RT-PCR of the TCR CDR3 was HTBI. MiXCR, applied by TCRdb to the multiplex PCR reads, yields one record per CDR3 protein. The data hold around 300,000 distinct CDR3 sequences, with approximately 13% observed a single time. The CDR3 runs to 13 residues. The ends were cut back, 4 bases at V and 0 bases at J, with 6 bases in the middle. Germline V gene data show CDR1 as MNHNS and CDR2 as SASEGT. This sample is part of a study of T cells in Graves' hyperthyroidism and ophthalmopathy.

Sequenced: blood. The rearrangement links TRBV6-1 to TRBJ1-1, with D uncertain. This clonotype originated in a woman aged 25 to 45 with Graves' hyperthyroidism. Here the CDR3 DNA reads TGTGCCAGCAGTGTAGAGATGAACACTGAAGCTTTCTTT. It codes for CASSVEMNTEAFF.